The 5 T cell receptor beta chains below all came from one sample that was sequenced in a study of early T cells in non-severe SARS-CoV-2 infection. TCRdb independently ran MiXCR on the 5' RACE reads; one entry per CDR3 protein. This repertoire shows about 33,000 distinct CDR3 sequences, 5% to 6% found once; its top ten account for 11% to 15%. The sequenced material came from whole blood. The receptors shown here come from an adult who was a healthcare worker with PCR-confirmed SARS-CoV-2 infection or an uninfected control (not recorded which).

The CDR3 DNA reads TGTGCCAGCAGCATACGCACTAGTTCTCAAGAGACCCAGTACTTC. Its translation is CASSIRTSSQETQYF. V and J are TRBV5-4 and TRBJ2-5; TRBD2 might be the D (5 bases). Trimming shortened V by 4 bases and J by 2 bases, and 15 bases separated the two germline ends. This CDR3 is 15 amino acids long. Germline values: CDR1 SGHNT, CDR2 YYREEE (reference sequence). Full variable domain (outside the CDR3, taken from reference TRBV5-4 and TRBJ2-5): ETGVTQSPTHLIKTRGQQVTLRCSSQSGHNTVSWYQQALGQGPQFIFQYYREEENGRGNFPPRFSGLQFPNYSSELNVNALELDDSALYLCASSIRTSSQETQYFGPGTRLLVL.

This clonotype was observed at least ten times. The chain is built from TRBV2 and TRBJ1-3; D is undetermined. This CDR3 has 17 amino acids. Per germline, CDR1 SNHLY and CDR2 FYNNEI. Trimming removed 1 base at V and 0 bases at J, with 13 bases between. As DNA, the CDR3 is TGTGCCAGCAGTGAAGTCTCACAGTTTTTCTCTGGAAACACCATATATTTT. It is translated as CASSEVSQFFSGNTIYF.

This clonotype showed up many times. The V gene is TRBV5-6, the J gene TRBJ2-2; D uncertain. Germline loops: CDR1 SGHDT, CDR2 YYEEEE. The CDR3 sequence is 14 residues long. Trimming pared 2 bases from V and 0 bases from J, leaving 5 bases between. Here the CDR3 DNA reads TGTGCCAGCAGCTTAGTAACGAACACCGGGGAGCTGTTTTTT. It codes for CASSLVTNTGELFF.

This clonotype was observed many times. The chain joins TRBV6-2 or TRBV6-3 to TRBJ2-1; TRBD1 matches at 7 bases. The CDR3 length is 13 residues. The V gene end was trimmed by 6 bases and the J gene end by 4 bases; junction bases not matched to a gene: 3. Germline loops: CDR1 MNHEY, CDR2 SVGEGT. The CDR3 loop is CASSGQEYNEQFF. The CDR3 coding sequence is TGTGCCAGCAGCGGACAGGAGTACAATGAGCAGTTCTTC.

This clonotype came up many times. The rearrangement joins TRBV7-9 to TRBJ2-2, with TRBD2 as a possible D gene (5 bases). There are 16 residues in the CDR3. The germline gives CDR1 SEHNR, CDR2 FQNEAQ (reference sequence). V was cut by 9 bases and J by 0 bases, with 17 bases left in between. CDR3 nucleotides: TGTGCCAGTCGGGATTCTAATCCCCCGAACACCGGGGAGCTGTTTTTT. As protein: CASRDSNPPNTGELFF.